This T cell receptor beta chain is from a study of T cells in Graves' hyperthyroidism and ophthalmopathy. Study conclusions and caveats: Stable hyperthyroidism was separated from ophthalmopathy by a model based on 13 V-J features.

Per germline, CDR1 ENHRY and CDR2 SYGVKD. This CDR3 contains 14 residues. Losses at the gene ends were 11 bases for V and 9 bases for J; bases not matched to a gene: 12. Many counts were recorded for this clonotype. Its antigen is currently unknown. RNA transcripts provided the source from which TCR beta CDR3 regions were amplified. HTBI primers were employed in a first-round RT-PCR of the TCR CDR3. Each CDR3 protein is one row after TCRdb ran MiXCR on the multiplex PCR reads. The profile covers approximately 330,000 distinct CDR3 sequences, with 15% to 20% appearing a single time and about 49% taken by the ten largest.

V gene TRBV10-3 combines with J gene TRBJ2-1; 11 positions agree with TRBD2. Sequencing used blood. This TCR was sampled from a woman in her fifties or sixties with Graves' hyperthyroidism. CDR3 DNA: TGTGCCTCCCACACTAGCGGGAGTTTTGCTGAGCAGTTCTTC. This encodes CASHTSGSFAEQFF.